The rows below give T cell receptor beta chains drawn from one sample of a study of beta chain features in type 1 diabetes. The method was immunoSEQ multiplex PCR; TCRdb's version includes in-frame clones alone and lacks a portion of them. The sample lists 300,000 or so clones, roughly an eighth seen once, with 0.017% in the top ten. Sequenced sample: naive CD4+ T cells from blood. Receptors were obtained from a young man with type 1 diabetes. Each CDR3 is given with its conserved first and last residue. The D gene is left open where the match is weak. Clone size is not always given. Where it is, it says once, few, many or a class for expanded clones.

TGTGCCAGCAGTTTACCCGGCAGGGGATGGCCCCAGCATTTT | CASSLPGRGWPQHF | TRBV28 | - | - | 14 | TRBJ1-5
TGTGCCAGCAATCCACCCGGGGCTGAAGCTTTCTTT | CASNPPGAEAFF | TRBV28 | few | - | 12 | TRBJ1-1
TGTGCCAGCAGTTTACGGAGAGTCAATGAGCAGTTCTTC | CASSLRRVNEQFF | TRBV28 | - | - | 13 | TRBJ2-1
TGTGCCAGCAGCGGGGGGGAACAAGAGAGGACCCAGTACTTC | CASSGGEQERTQYF | TRBV5-6 | few | TRBD2 | 14 | TRBJ2-5
TGTGCCAGCAGCTCAAGACTACGGCAATACAATGAGCAGTTCTTC | CASSSRLRQYNEQFF | TRBV7-9 | few | - | 15 | TRBJ2-1
TGTGCCAGCAGTTTATTCTCACCGGGGAACTATGGCTACACCTTC | CASSLFSPGNYGYTF | TRBV27 | - | - | 15 | TRBJ1-2
TGTGCCAGCAGCCTACTGACAGGAACCTCCTATGGCTACACCTTC | CASSLLTGTSYGYTF | TRBV7-8 | - | - | 15 | TRBJ1-2
TGTGCCAGCAGCAAGACAGGTGGAGGCTACACCTTC | CASSKTGGGYTF | TRBV7-8 | - | - | 12 | TRBJ1-2
TGTGCCAGCAAAACAACGTACGAGCAGTACTTC | CASKTTYEQYF | TRBV28 | - | - | 11 | TRBJ2-7
TGTGCCAGCAGCTTGGGAGCAGGCGGAACCCGGCTCGGCGAGCAGTACTTC | CASSLGAGGTRLGEQYF | TRBV7-9 | - | - | 17 | TRBJ2-7
TGTGCCAGCAGTTACTCCGGGACTAGCGTAGAGGGGTCGGTCTTC | CASSYSGTSVEGSVF | TRBV6-5 | few | TRBD2 | 15 | TRBJ2-1
TGCGCCAGCAGCCAATCGCCCCCGGGACAGATTCCAAACGCCTATGGCTACACCTTC | CASSQSPPGQIPNAYGYTF | TRBV4-3 | - | TRBD1 | 19 | TRBJ1-2
TGTGCCAGCAGCCCCGGGACTACCGGCACCGGGGAGCTGTTTTTT | CASSPGTTGTGELFF | TRBV6-1 | - | TRBD2 | 15 | TRBJ2-2
TGCGCCAGCTGCTCGTACGCGGGAGGGCCAGTTGAGCAGTTCTTC | CASCSYAGGPVEQFF | TRBV5-1 | - | TRBD2 | 15 | TRBJ2-1
TGCGCCAGCAGCTTGGGGACTAGCGTCATGGAGACCCAGTACTTC | CASSLGTSVMETQYF | TRBV5-1 | - | TRBD2 | 15 | TRBJ2-5
TGTGCCAGCAGTTCATATAGCGGGGGGTTGATAGAGCAGTTCTTC | CASSSYSGGLIEQFF | TRBV28 | few | TRBD2 | 15 | TRBJ2-1
TGTGCCAGCAGCTCGACCCGGACTAGATGGAAGACCCAGTACTTC | CASSSTRTRWKTQYF | TRBV13 | few | TRBD2 | 15 | TRBJ2-5